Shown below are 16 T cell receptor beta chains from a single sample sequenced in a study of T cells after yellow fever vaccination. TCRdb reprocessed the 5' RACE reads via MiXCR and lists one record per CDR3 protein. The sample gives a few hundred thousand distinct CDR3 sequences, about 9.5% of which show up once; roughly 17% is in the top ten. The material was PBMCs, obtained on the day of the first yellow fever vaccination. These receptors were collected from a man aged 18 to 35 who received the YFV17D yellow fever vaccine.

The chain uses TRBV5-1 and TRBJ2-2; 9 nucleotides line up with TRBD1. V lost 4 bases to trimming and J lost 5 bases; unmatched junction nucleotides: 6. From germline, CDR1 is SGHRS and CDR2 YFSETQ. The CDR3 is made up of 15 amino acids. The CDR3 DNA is TGCGCCAGCAGCACCGGACAGGGGCAGACCGGGGAGCTGTTTTTT. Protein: CASSTGQGQTGELFF.

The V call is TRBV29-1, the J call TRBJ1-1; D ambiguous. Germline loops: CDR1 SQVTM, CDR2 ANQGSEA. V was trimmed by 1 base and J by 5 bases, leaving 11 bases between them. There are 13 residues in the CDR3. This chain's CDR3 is CSVEGRLATEAFF. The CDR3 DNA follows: TGCAGCGTTGAAGGGAGGTTGGCGACTGAAGCTTTCTTT. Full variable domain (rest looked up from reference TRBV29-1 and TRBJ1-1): SAVISQKPSRDICQRGTSLTIQCQVDSQVTMMFWYRQQPGQSLTLIATANQGSEATYESGFVIDKFPISRPNLTFSTLTVSNMSPEDSSIYLCSVEGRLATEAFFGQGTRLTVV.

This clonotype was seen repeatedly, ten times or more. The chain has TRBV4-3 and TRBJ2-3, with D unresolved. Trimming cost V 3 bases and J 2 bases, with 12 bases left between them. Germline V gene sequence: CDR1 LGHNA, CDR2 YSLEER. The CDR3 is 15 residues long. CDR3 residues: CASSHDLRATDTQYF. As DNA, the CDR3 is TGCGCCAGCAGCCATGATCTCAGAGCCACAGATACGCAGTATTTT.

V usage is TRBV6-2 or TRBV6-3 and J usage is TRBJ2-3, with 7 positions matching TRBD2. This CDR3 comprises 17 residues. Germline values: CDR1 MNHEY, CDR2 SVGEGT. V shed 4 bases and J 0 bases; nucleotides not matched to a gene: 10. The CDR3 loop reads CASSSEPRGTSTDTQYF. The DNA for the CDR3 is TGTGCCAGCAGTTCCGAGCCGCGGGGGACTAGCACAGATACGCAGTATTTT.

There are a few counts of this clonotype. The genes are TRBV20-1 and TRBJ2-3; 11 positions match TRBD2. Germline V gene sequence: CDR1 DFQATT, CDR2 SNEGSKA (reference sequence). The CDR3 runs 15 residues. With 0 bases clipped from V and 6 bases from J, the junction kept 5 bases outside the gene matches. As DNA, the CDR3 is TGCAGTGCTAGAGACGGGACTAGCGGCTTGGATACGCAGTATTTT. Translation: CSARDGTSGLDTQYF.

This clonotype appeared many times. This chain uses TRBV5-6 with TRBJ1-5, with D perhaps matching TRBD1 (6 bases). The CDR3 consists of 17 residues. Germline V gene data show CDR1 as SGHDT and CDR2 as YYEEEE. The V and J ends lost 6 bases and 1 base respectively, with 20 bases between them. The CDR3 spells CASTKSRGGLSNQPQHF. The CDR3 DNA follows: TGTGCCAGCACCAAGTCGAGGGGGGGTTTAAGCAATCAGCCCCAGCATTTT.

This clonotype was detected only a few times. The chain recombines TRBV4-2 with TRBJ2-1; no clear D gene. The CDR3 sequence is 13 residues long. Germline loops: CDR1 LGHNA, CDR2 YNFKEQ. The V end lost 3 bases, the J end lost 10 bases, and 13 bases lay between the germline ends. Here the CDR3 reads CASSHQKGLEQFF. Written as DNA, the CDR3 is TGTGCCAGCAGCCATCAGAAAGGTCTCGAGCAGTTCTTC.

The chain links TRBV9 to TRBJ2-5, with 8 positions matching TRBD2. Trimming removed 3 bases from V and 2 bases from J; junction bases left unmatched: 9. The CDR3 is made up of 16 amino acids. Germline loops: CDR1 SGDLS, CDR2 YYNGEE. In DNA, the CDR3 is TGTGCCAGCAGCGCCTCTTGGCGGGGGGCTCAAGAGACCCAGTACTTC. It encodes CASSASWRGAQETQYF.

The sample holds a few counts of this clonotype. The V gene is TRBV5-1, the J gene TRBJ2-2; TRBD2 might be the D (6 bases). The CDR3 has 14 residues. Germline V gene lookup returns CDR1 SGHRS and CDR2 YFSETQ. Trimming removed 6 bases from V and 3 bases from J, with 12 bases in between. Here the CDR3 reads CASNDGGYTGELFF. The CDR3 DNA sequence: TGCGCCAGCAACGACGGGGGTTACACCGGGGAGCTGTTTTTT.

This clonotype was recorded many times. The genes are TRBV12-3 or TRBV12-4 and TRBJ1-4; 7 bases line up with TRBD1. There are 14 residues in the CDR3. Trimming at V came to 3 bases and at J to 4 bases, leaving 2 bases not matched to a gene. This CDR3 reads CASSFGTVNEKLFF. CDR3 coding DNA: TGTGCCAGCAGTTTCGGGACAGTTAATGAAAAACTGTTTTTT.

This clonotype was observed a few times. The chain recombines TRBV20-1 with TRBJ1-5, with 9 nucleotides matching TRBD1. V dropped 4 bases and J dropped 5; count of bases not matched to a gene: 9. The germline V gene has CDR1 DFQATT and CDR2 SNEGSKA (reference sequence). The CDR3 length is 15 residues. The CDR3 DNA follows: TGCAGTGCTACTGTAAAAGGACAGGGGTATCAGCCCCAGCATTTT. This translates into CSATVKGQGYQPQHF.

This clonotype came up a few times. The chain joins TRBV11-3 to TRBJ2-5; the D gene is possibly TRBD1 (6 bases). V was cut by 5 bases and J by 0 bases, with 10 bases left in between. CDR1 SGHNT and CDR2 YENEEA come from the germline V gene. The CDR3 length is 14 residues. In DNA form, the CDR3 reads TGTGCCAGCAGCGCCGACAGGTACCAAGAGACCCAGTACTTC. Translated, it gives CASSADRYQETQYF.

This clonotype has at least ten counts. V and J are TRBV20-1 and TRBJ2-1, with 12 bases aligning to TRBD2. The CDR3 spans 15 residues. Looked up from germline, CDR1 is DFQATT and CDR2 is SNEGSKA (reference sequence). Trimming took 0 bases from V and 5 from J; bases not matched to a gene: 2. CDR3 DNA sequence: TGCAGTGCTAGAGAGCTAGCGGGGGGGCACAATGAGCAGTTCTTC. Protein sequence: CSARELAGGHNEQFF.

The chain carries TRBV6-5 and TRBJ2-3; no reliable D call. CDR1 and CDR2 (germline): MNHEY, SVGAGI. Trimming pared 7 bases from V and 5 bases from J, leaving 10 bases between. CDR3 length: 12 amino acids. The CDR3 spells CASTSGRDTQYF. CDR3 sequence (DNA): TGTGCCAGCACGTCCGGCCGAGATACGCAGTATTTT.

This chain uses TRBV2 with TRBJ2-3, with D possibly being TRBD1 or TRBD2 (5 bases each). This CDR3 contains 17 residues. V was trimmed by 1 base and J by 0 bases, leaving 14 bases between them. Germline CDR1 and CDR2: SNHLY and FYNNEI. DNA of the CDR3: TGTGCCAGCAGTGAAGGCTATGGGACCTACAGCACAGATACGCAGTATTTT. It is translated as CASSEGYGTYSTDTQYF.

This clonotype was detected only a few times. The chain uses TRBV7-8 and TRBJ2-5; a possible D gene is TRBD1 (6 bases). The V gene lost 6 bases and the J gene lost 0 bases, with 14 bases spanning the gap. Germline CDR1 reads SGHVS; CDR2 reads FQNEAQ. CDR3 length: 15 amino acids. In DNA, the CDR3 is TGTGCCAGCAGTCAACCCAGGGGAAACCAAGAGACCCAGTACTTC. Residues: CASSQPRGNQETQYF.